Given below is one TCR beta chain in context. In making TCR cDNA, 5'RACE template switching added a universal primer site and UMIs to it. TCRdb re-called the 5' RACE reads through MiXCR, storing one row per CDR3 protein. Of roughly 62,000 distinct CDR3 sequences listed, around 6.5% are singletons. The sample comes from a study of T cells after yellow fever vaccination. The CDR3 spans 16 residues. This rearrangement joins TRBV21-1 to TRBJ1-1; TRBD1 was called by the table and not checked on the DNA. TRBV21-1 is tagged as a pseudogene. The material sequenced was CD8+ T cells sorted from PBMCs, taken on the day of the first yellow fever vaccination. This clonotype was obtained from a man in his late teens or twenties who received the YFV17D yellow fever vaccine. The CDR3 sequence is CASINPPRGTGTEAFF. The CDR3 DNA follows: TGTGCCAGCATAAACCCCCCTCGGGGGACGGGTACTGAAGCTTTCTTT.